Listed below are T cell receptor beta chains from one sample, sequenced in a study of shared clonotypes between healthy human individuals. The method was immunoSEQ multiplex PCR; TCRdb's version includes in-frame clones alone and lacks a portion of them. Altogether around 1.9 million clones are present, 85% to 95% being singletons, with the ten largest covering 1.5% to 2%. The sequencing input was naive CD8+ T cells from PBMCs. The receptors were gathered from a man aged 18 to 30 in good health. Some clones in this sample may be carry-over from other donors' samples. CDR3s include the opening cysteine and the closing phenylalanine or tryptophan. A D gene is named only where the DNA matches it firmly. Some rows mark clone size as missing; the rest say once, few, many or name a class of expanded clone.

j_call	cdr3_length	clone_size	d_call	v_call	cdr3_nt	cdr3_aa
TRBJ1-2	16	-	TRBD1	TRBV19	TGTGCCTCGGCGGGGGACAGGGAAGTATTTAACTATGGCTACACCTTC	CASAGDREVFNYGYTF
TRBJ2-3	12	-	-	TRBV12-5	TGTGCTAGTGGGGTAAATACAGATACGCAGTATTTT	CASGVNTDTQYF
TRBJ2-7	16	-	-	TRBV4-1	TGCGCCAGCAGCCCTAATTCCCTACCCCGGTCCTACGAGCAGTACTTC	CASSPNSLPRSYEQYF
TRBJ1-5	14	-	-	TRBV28	TGTGCCAGCAGTTCGTACCAGGGGAATCAGCCCCAGCATTTT	CASSSYQGNQPQHF
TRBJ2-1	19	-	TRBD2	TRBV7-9	TGTGCCAGCAGCTTAGCCCCCGTGGTAGCGGGTTCCGATGTAGATGAGCAGTTCTTC	CASSLAPVVAGSDVDEQFF
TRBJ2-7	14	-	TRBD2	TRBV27	TGTGCCAGCAATATCGTGGGAGGGCCAGCCGAGCAGTACTTC	CASNIVGGPAEQYF
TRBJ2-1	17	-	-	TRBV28	TGTGCCAGCAGACGACGGGACTTCCGCAGCTCCTACAATGAGCAGTTCTTC	CASRRRDFRSSYNEQFF
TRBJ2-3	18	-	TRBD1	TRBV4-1	TGCGCCAGCAGCCAAGGGATGTTGGGACAGCTAGATCGAGATACGCAGTATTTT	CASSQGMLGQLDRDTQYF
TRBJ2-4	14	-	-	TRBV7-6	TGTGCCAGCAGCCAAAGATCAGGGAGTATCATTCAGTACTTC	CASSQRSGSIIQYF
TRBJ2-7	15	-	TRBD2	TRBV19	TGTGCCAGTAGCCCGGGACTAGCGGAATCCTACGAGCAGTACTTC	CASSPGLAESYEQYF
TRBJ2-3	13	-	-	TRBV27	TGTGCCAGCAGTTTACGCCTCGCAGATACGCAGTATTTT	CASSLRLADTQYF
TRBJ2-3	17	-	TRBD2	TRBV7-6	TGTGCCAGCAGCTTGCCGACTAGCGGGATGGGCACAGATACGCAGTATTTT	CASSLPTSGMGTDTQYF
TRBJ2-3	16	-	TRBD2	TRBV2	TGTGCCAGCAGTGAAACTAGCGGGAGAGTAGCAGATACGCAGTATTTT	CASSETSGRVADTQYF
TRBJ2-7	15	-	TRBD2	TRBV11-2	TGTGCCAGCAGCATACCTAGCGGCCTCTCCTACGAGCAGTACTTC	CASSIPSGLSYEQYF
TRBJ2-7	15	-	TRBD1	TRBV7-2	TGTGCCAGCAGCGAGCGACCGGGACAGGGAAACGAGCAGTACTTC	CASSERPGQGNEQYF
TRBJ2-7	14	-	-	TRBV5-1	TGCGCCAGCAGCCCCGACAGGCCCTCTCCCGAGCAGTACTTC	CASSPDRPSPEQYF
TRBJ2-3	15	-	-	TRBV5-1	TGCGCCAGCAGCTTGGCCCGGGATTACACAGATACGCAGTATTTT	CASSLARDYTDTQYF
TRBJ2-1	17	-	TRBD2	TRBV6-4	TGTGCCAGCAGTGACGTTGCTATGTCGGGAGGGCTGAATGAGCAGTTCTTC	CASSDVAMSGGLNEQFF
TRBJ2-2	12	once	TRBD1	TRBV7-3	TGTGCCAGCAGCGGCAGGGGGAGGGAGCTGTTTTTT	CASSGRGRELFF
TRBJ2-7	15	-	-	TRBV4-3	TGCGCCAGCAGCCAAGGTTACCGTGAGGGATACGAGCAGTACTTC	CASSQGYREGYEQYF
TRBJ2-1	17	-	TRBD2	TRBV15	TGTGCCACCAGCAGAGATAGAGGGGCGGGAGGGTACAATGAGCAGTTCTTC	CATSRDRGAGGYNEQFF
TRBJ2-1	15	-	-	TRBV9	TGTGCCAGCAGCATAGAGGGGGGCTCCTACAATGAGCAGTTCTTC	CASSIEGGSYNEQFF
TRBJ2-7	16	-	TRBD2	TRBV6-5	TGTGCCAGCAGTTACTCTAGCGGGTCCCTCTCCTACGAGCAGTACTTC	CASSYSSGSLSYEQYF
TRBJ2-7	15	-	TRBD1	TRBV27	TGTGCCACCTCTAGGAGGACAGGGGGTACCTACGAGCAGTACTTC	CATSRRTGGTYEQYF
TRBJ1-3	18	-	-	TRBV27	TGTGCCAGCAGTTTAGCGGTAAAACGACAGGTGAAAGGAAACACCATATATTTT	CASSLAVKRQVKGNTIYF
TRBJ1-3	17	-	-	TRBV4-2	TGTGCCAGCAGCCAAGAGGTTTTCCAATACTCTGGAAACACCATATATTTT	CASSQEVFQYSGNTIYF
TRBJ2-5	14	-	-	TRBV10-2	TGCGCCAGCAGTGATGGGGCGCCCCAAGAGACCCAGTACTTC	CASSDGAPQETQYF
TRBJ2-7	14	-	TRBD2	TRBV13	TGTGCCAGCAGCGAAGCGGGAAACTACTACGAGCAGTACTTC	CASSEAGNYYEQYF
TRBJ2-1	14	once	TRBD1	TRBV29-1	TGCAGCGTTCGACCGGGACAGGGCTACAATGAGCAGTTCTTC	CSVRPGQGYNEQFF
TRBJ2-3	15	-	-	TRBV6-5	TGTGCCAGCAGTTACACCCCCAGGGACACAGATACGCAGTATTTT	CASSYTPRDTDTQYF
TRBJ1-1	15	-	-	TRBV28	TGTGCCAGCAGTTTGCCGGGAGGGGTGAACACTGAAGCTTTCTTT	CASSLPGGVNTEAFF
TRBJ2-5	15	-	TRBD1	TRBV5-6	TGTGCCAGCAGCTTGGCGACAGGGATTTGGGAGACCCAGTACTTC	CASSLATGIWETQYF
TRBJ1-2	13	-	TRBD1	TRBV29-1	TGCAGCGTTGACCCAGGGGGCACCTATGGCTACACCTTC	CSVDPGGTYGYTF
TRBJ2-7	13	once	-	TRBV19	TGTGCCAGTAGTATATCGCGCTCCTACGAGCAGTACTTC	CASSISRSYEQYF
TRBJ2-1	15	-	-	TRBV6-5	TGTGCCAGCAGTTACTCGGTCAGGGGGAGGAATGAGCAGTTCTTC	CASSYSVRGRNEQFF
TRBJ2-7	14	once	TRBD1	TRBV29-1	TGCAGCGTTGTTTGGGAACAGGGGGTCCACGAGCAGTACTTC	CSVVWEQGVHEQYF
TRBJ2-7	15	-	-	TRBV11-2	TGTGCCAGCAGTCCATCCGTCTCGAGCTCCTACGAGCAGTACTTC	CASSPSVSSSYEQYF
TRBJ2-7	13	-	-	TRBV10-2	TGCGCCAGCAGTGAGATAGGGGAGGCCGAGCAGTACTTC	CASSEIGEAEQYF
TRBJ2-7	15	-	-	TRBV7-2	TGTGCCAGCAGCTTAGATCGGACGGACTTCTACGAGCAGTACTTC	CASSLDRTDFYEQYF
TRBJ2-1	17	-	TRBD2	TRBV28	TGTGCCAGCAGTAACCCACCTAGGCTAGCGGAGTACAATGAGCAGTTCTTC	CASSNPPRLAEYNEQFF
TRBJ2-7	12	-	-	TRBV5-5	TGTGCCAGCAGCTTCGGCACCCACGAGCAGTACTTC	CASSFGTHEQYF
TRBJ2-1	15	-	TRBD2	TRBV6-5	TGTGCCAGCAGCCTTACTAGCGGGGTTTACAATGAGCAGTTCTTC	CASSLTSGVYNEQFF
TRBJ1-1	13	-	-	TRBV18	TGTGCCAGCTCAGTAGGCGGGGGCACTGAAGCTTTCTTT	CASSVGGGTEAFF
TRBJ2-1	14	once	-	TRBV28	TGTGCCAGCAGTTTACGGGACTTGTACAATGAGCAGTTCTTC	CASSLRDLYNEQFF
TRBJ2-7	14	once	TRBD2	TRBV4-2	TGTGCCAGCAGCCATCGGGGGACTAGGTACGAGCAGTACTTC	CASSHRGTRYEQYF
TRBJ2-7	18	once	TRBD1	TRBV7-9	TGTGCCAGCAGCTTAGCAGGGGCAGGACAGGGTGCCACCTACGAGCAGTACTTC	CASSLAGAGQGATYEQYF
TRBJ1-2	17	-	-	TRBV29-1	TGCAGCGTTGAGATGGTAAACCTCGGACAGCTCAACTATGGCTACACCTTC	CSVEMVNLGQLNYGYTF
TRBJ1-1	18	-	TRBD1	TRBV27	TGTGCCAGCAGTTTATTGAGAGTCCAGGGGGCGGATGACACTGAAGCTTTCTTT	CASSLLRVQGADDTEAFF
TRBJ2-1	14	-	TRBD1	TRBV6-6	TGTGCCAGCCTCACAGGGGGCGCGTACAATGAGCAGTTCTTC	CASLTGGAYNEQFF
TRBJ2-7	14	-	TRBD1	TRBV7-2	TGTGCCAGCTCGGACAGGTCTAAAGGGTACGAGCAGTACTTC	CASSDRSKGYEQYF
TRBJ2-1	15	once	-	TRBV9	TGTGCCAGCAGCCTACAGGGTGGGTCCTACAATGAGCAGTTCTTC	CASSLQGGSYNEQFF
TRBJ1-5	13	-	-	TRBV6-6	TGTGCCAGCAGTTCCACAGGCTATCAGCCCCAGCATTTT	CASSSTGYQPQHF
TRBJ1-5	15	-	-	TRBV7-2	TGTGCCAGCAGCTTAGTCGGCGGGTCTAATGGACCCCAGCATTTT	CASSLVGGSNGPQHF